A selection of T cell receptor beta chains follows, all from one sample in a study of early T cells in non-severe SARS-CoV-2 infection. TCRdb independently ran MiXCR on the 5' RACE reads; one entry per CDR3 protein. The sample lists about 52,000 distinct CDR3 sequences, over 7.5% occurring once. Material: whole blood. The receptors were gathered from an adult who was a healthcare worker with PCR-confirmed SARS-CoV-2 infection or an uninfected control (not recorded which). Both conserved end residues are trimmed from each CDR3. A D gene is named only where the DNA matches it firmly.

D gene,V gene,J gene,CDR3 protein
.,TRBV7-9,TRBJ2-3,ASSPTY
TRBD1,TRBV6-6,TRBJ2-3,ASSFVTGITDTQY
.,TRBV20-1,TRBJ1-3,SASPGRSRNTIY
TRBD1,TRBV20-1,TRBJ2-7,SASWGQGMAYEQY
.,TRBV2,TRBJ2-3,ASSYTDTQY
.,TRBV7-9,TRBJ1-6,ASRASSYNSPLH
.,TRBV6-2/TRBV6-3,TRBJ1-2,ASRRTVGYT
.,TRBV5-1,TRBJ1-1,ASSLPGARAEAF
TRBD1,TRBV11-3,TRBJ2-1,ASSSPGQGIYEQF
TRBD2,TRBV5-1,TRBJ2-7,ASSLGLAEYEQY
.,TRBV12-3/TRBV12-4,TRBJ1-2,ASRPTGMAYGYT
TRBD1,TRBV4-2,TRBJ2-7,ASSPQGDEQY
.,TRBV4-1,TRBJ2-5,ASSQGRRNQETQY
.,TRBV5-1,TRBJ2-3,ASSRAFGSTDTQY